A selection of T cell receptor beta chains follows, all from one sample in a study of memory CD4+ T cells and cytomegalovirus serostatus. Data came from immunoSEQ multiplex PCR; TCRdb stores just in-frame clones and leaves some out. In the table there are more than 45,000 clones, 80% to 85% of which are singletons. The sequenced material came from memory CD4+ T cells from blood. The receptors derive from an adult in good health and CMV-seronegative. The CDR3 runs from the conserved cysteine through the conserved F or W. The size entry is marked missing in some rows and otherwise reads once, few, many or a size class.

NA,TRBV6-1,CASRYGPNTGELFF
once,TRBV7-2,CASGKQGGLLYEQYF
NA,TRBV7-9,CASRPPIRGGGETQYF
NA,TRBV25-1,CASSEYNTGELFF
NA,TRBV6-6,CASSYMNYGYTF
NA,TRBV27,CASSAGGTGPAQYF
NA,TRBV29-1,CSGWPGDGEKLFF
NA,TRBV7-2,CASTYGRAGGQETQYF
once,TRBV10-3,CAISESGPSIF
NA,TRBV4-1,CASSPPPGLAGEYEQYF
NA,TRBV7-2,CASSVDGYGYTF